The clone carrying this T cell receptor (beta chain) has only a few counts. Original methodology: Amplification from reference gene primers served as the basis for estimated nucleated cell counts. TCRdb's copy holds only in-frame clones and misses some; the assay was immunoSEQ multiplex PCR. V and J calls and clone size are those listed in that table; D and trimming were worked out from the DNA. The sample has approximately 97,000 clones, less than 85% seen once. These data belong to a study of blood T cell repertoires in COVID-19. Study-wide background: Italy, Spain and the United States were the sources of the convalescent and acute COVID-19 samples.

This sequence originates from a man older than 75 with acute or convalescent COVID-19. Sequenced: peripheral blood.

Written as DNA, the CDR3 is TGTGCCAGCAGACGGACAGGGGGCGGTGAAGCTTTCTTT. It specifies CASRRTGGGEAFF. The chain uses TRBV5-8 and TRBJ1-1; 11 bases align to TRBD1. V dropped 5 bases and J dropped 7; count of bases not matched to a gene: 4. Germline loops: CDR1 SGHTS, CDR2 YDEGEE. The CDR3 is 13 amino acids.